One sample yielded the 32 T cell receptor beta chains listed below, sequenced in a study of immune evolution from preneoplasia to lung adenocarcinoma. The data were produced by immunoSEQ multiplex PCR, yet TCRdb's version contains in-frame clones alone and is incomplete. This sample has 7,000 or so clones, with roughly 80% found just once. The sample taken for sequencing was FFPE adjacent normal lung tissue. The receptors come from a person aged 70 to 85 with lung adenocarcinoma.

The CDR3 DNA is TGTGCCAGCAGTTTATCGTTCAGGGGATATGCCTACGAGCAGTACTTC. It translates to CASSLSFRGYAYEQYF. This rearrangement joins TRBV27 to TRBJ2-7; weak D call: TRBD1 (6 bases). V lost 0 bases and J 2 bases, leaving 14 bases between the germline ends. Germline lookup yields CDR1 MNHEY and CDR2 SMNVEV (reference sequence). The CDR3 runs 16 residues.

The chain has TRBV2 and TRBJ2-4, with D perhaps assigned TRBD1 or TRBD2 (5 bases each). This CDR3 region has 16 residues. Germline V lookup: CDR1 SNHLY, CDR2 FYNNEI. Trimming removed 2 bases at V and 2 bases at J, with 13 bases between. In DNA form, the CDR3 reads TGTGCCAGCAGTGAAAGTCGGGGCAGGTCCAAAAACATTCAGTACTTC. Translated: CASSESRGRSKNIQYF.

The gene calls are TRBV2 and TRBJ1-4, with D uncertain. Germline assignment: CDR1 SNHLY and CDR2 FYNNEI. CDR3 length equals 12 residues. With 2 bases removed from V and 16 bases from J, the gap between germline ends came to 14 bases. This CDR3 reads CASSEISRPGFF. CDR3 DNA sequence: TGTGCCAGCAGTGAAATTTCGCGTCCGGGGTTTTTT.

The J gene is TRBJ1-3, the V gene TRBV6-1; no clear D gene. Trimming took off 6 bases at V and 4 bases at J, with 16 bases between the two ends. The germline V gene has CDR1 MNHNS and CDR2 SASEGT. The CDR3 totals 15 residues. This CDR3 is CASSLLFGRGNTIYF. The CDR3 DNA reads as TGTGCCAGCAGCCTTTTATTCGGCCGCGGAAACACCATATATTTT.

The V call is TRBV19, the J call TRBJ1-2; D is possibly TRBD1 (6 bases). CDR3 size: 16 residues. V lost 7 bases and J lost 4, with 22 bases in between. Germline assignment: CDR1 LNHDA and CDR2 SQIVND (reference sequence). CDR3 bases: TGTGCCAGTACCGATGGGACATCCTCTATGCCCTATGGCTACACCTTC. It specifies CASTDGTSSMPYGYTF.

The J gene is TRBJ2-2, the V gene TRBV6-1; a weak D match, TRBD1 (5 bases). The CDR3 is 15 amino acids. The V gene's germline CDR1 is MNHNS and CDR2 SASEGT. V shed 3 bases and J shed 0 bases, with 8 bases lying between them. CDR3 nucleotides: TGTGCCAGCAGTGACAGGGTCTCGAACACCGGGGAGCTGTTTTTT. This encodes CASSDRVSNTGELFF.

This chain connects TRBV29-1 to TRBJ2-7; D perhaps matches TRBD2 (6 bases). Per the germline V gene, CDR1 is SQVTM and CDR2 is ANQGSEA. Trimming removed 1 base at V and 10 bases at J, with 11 bases between. CDR3 length: 11 residues. The CDR3 loop reads CSVEGRDRQYF. As DNA, the CDR3 is TGCAGCGTTGAAGGGCGGGATCGACAGTACTTC.

The sample holds a few counts of this clone. The chain employs TRBV28 and TRBJ1-5; no reliable D call. The V end lost 5 bases, the J end lost 2 bases, and 10 bases lay between the germline ends. The germline V gene encodes CDR1 MDHEN and CDR2 SYDVKM. The CDR3 has 14 amino acids. The CDR3 coding sequence is TGTGCCAGCAGTCCCCACGGGGGCAATCAGCCCCAGCATTTT. Its protein product is CASSPHGGNQPQHF.

This chain uses TRBV9 with TRBJ1-2, with D maybe TRBD1 (6 bases). The CDR3 totals 14 residues. V lost 4 bases to trimming and J lost 1 base, with 11 bases between them. Germline V CDR1 and CDR2: SGDLS, YYNGEE. In DNA, the CDR3 is TGTGCCAGCAGCCCCCGGGACATTAACTATGGCTACACCTTC. Translation: CASSPRDINYGYTF.

This chain uses TRBV6-5 with TRBJ1-1, with TRBD1 identical over 9 bases. This CDR3 comprises 14 residues. Germline values: CDR1 MNHEY, CDR2 SVGAGI. Trimming took 6 bases from V and 1 from J; bases not matched to a gene: 3. The CDR3 region is CASSDRGTNTEAFF. Here the CDR3 DNA reads TGTGCCAGCAGCGACAGGGGGACGAACACTGAAGCTTTCTTT.

This clone was seen a handful of times. V and J are TRBV4-2 and TRBJ2-2; D is unresolved. Between the trimmed V and J ends, which lost 3 bases and 5 bases, there was a span of 13 bases. The CDR3 has 15 amino acids. Germline values: CDR1 LGHNA, CDR2 YNFKEQ. The CDR3 sequence: CASSHPVHGTGELFF. CDR3 sequence (DNA): TGTGCCAGCAGCCACCCCGTCCACGGGACCGGGGAGCTGTTTTTT.

The table lists this clone with a count of one. V and J are TRBV13 and TRBJ1-2; possibly TRBD1 for D (6 bases). V was shortened by 4 bases and J by 4 bases, with 16 bases between the two germline ends. This CDR3 is built from 15 residues. Germline CDR1 and CDR2: PRHDT and FYEKMQ (reference sequence). CDR3 in amino acids: CASSSSQGSSYGYTF. The CDR3 region has the DNA TGTGCCAGCAGCTCATCCCAGGGGTCTAGCTATGGCTACACCTTC.

The CDR3 here is CASSELSQVVVQYF. CDR3 coding DNA: TGTGCCAGCAGTGAATTGAGCCAGGTCGTTGTGCAGTACTTC. The chain couples TRBV6-1 to TRBJ2-7; D is unclear. Between the trimmed V and J ends, which lost 2 bases and 9 bases, there was a span of 17 bases. The CDR3 length is 14 residues. Germline V gene sequence: CDR1 MNHNS, CDR2 SASEGT.

This clone was recorded only once. J is TRBJ2-5 and V is TRBV19; D gene ambiguous. CDR1 is LNHDA and CDR2 is SQIVND in the germline V gene (reference sequence). V lost 3 bases and J 3 bases, leaving 11 bases between the germline ends. This CDR3 is 14 amino acids long. The CDR3 DNA sequence: TGTGCCAGTAGTATCTCAGCATCCGAAGAGACCCAGTACTTC. This translates into CASSISASEETQYF.

The chain recombines TRBV9 with TRBJ2-7; D uncertain. The CDR3 is 15 residues long. Trimming took 4 bases from V and 0 from J, leaving 14 bases between them. From germline, CDR1 is SGDLS and CDR2 YYNGEE. CDR3 DNA: TGTGCCAGCAGCCCAGGCCTCCCAAGCTCCTACGAGCAGTACTTC. Translating it yields CASSPGLPSSYEQYF.

In this sample, this clone is large (0.1 to 1%). The chain combines TRBV7-2 with TRBJ2-7, with D hard to call. This CDR3 region has 14 residues. CDR1 SGHTA and CDR2 FQGNSA come from the germline V gene. The V and J ends lost 4 bases and 3 bases respectively, with 13 bases between them. The CDR3 nucleotides are TGTGCCAGCAGCTCCAGATCCGGATTCTACGAGCAGTACTTC. Protein product: CASSSRSGFYEQYF. The full variable domain, rest sourced from reference TRBV7-2 and TRBJ2-7, is GAGVSQSPSNKVTEKGKDVELRCDPISGHTALYWYRQSLGQGLEFLIYFQGNSAPDKSGLPSDRFSAERTGGSVSTLTIQRTQQEDSAVYLCASSSRSGFYEQYFGPGTRLTVT.

A few counts support this clone. J is TRBJ2-7 and V is TRBV27; D is possibly TRBD1 or TRBD2 (5 bases each). The CDR3 consists of 14 residues. Trimming shortened V by 5 bases and J by 3 bases, and 14 bases separated the two germline ends. Germline V CDR1 and CDR2: MNHEY, SMNVEV (reference sequence). In DNA form, the CDR3 reads TGTGCCAGCAGTACCTGGGACCGTATCTACGAGCAGTACTTC. It translates to CASSTWDRIYEQYF.

This chain uses TRBV19 with TRBJ2-2, with D hard to call. From germline, CDR1 is LNHDA and CDR2 SQIVND (reference sequence). The V end was cut by 5 bases, the J end by 0 bases, with 7 bases between. The CDR3 has 14 residues. CDR3 sequence (DNA): TGTGCCAGTAGTGTCTCAGCGAACACCGGGGAGCTGTTTTTT. Translation: CASSVSANTGELFF.

A remark on this clone: Germline is not matched at one junction end, which may reflect a read error. Here the CDR3 DNA reads TGTGCCAGCAGCTTAGCCTCCTACAGTGAGCAGTTCTTC. Protein: CASSLASYSEQFF. V is TRBV11-3 and J is TRBJ2-1; D ambiguous. The CDR3 consists of 13 residues. The V gene's germline CDR1 is SGHNT and CDR2 YENEEA.

The chain has TRBV5-1 and TRBJ1-2; D gene unclear. The ends were cut back, 1 base at V and 4 bases at J, with 8 bases in the middle. This CDR3 is 13 amino acids long. Germline V gene lookup returns CDR1 SGHRS and CDR2 YFSETQ. The CDR3 bases are TGCGCCAGCAGCTTGATTGTGGGCTATGGCTACACCTTC. The encoded protein is CASSLIVGYGYTF.

This sequence joins TRBV5-4 and TRBJ2-7; TRBD2 matches at 8 bases. Germline CDR1 SGHNT, CDR2 YYREEE (reference sequence). Trimming cost V 0 bases and J 0 bases; bases outside gene matches: 8. The length of the CDR3 is 17 residues. As DNA, the CDR3 is TGTGCCAGCAGCTTGGCCAAAGTAGCGGGAACCTCCTACGAGCAGTACTTC. Translating it yields CASSLAKVAGTSYEQYF. Combining the CDR3 with reference TRBV5-4 and TRBJ2-7 gives the whole variable domain ETGVTQSPTHLIKTRGQQVTLRCSSQSGHNTVSWYQQALGQGPQFIFQYYREEENGRGNFPPRFSGLQFPNYSSELNVNALELDDSALYLCASSLAKVAGTSYEQYFGPGTRLTVT.

This rearrangement joins TRBV4-1 to TRBJ2-3; no definite D call. The CDR3 has 14 amino acids. Germline V lookup: CDR1 MGHRA, CDR2 YSYEKL. V dropped 0 bases and J dropped 4 bases, with 8 bases sitting between them. CDR3 sequence (DNA): TGCGCCAGCAGCCAAGACCCGGCGCCAGATACGCAGTATTTT. Translation gives CASSQDPAPDTQYF.

This clone appeared a single time. The J gene is TRBJ2-1, the V gene TRBV5-4; a weak D match, TRBD1 (6 bases). The CDR3 has 16 residues. Germline-derived CDR1 and CDR2 are SGHNT and YYREEE (reference sequence). Trimming pared 1 base from V and 0 bases from J, leaving 11 bases between. This CDR3 is CASSLWGTSSYNEQFF. As DNA, the CDR3 is TGTGCCAGCAGCTTGTGGGGGACAAGCTCCTACAATGAGCAGTTCTTC.

The chain joins TRBV11-2 to TRBJ2-7; weak D call: TRBD2 (5 bases). Germline loops: CDR1 SGHAT, CDR2 FQNNGV. Trimming cost V 2 bases and J 2 bases, with 13 bases left between them. The CDR3 consists of 15 residues. The chain's CDR3 is CASSLFTSSAYEQYF. The DNA for the CDR3 is TGTGCCAGCAGCTTATTCACTAGTAGCGCCTACGAGCAGTACTTC. Filled out from reference TRBV11-2 and TRBJ2-7, the complete variable domain reads EAGVAQSPRYKIIEKRQSVAFWCNPISGHATLYWYQQILGQGPKLLIQFQNNGVVDDSQLPKDRFSAERLKGVDSTLKIQPAKLEDSAVYLCASSLFTSSAYEQYFGPGTRLTVT.

The chain carries TRBV4-1 and TRBJ2-3, with 14 bases aligning to TRBD2. This CDR3 contains 19 residues. Trimming cost V 8 bases and J 0 bases; bases outside gene matches: 13. The germline V gene has CDR1 MGHRA and CDR2 YSYEKL. This CDR3 is CASGYLRLAGGTSTDTQYF. In nucleotides, the CDR3 is TGCGCCAGCGGATACTTAAGACTAGCGGGGGGGACTAGCACAGATACGCAGTATTTT.

This chain joins TRBV2 and TRBJ2-7; D may be TRBD2 (5 bases). Trimming shortened V by 4 bases and J by 12 bases, and 22 bases separated the two germline ends. CDR3 length: 14 amino acids. The germline gives CDR1 SNHLY, CDR2 FYNNEI. In DNA, the CDR3 is TGTGCCAGCAGTGTCCGTGGGATTGAGGGAATGATGTACTTC. Translating gives CASSVRGIEGMMYF.

This clone was observed a handful of times. The junction departs from germline at one end; a sequencing error may be responsible. V usage is TRBV15 and J usage is TRBJ2-2; the match to TRBD1 covers 9 bases. Germline assignment: CDR1 LNHNV and CDR2 YYDKDF (reference sequence). This CDR3 is 16 amino acids long. As DNA, the CDR3 is TGTGCCACCAGACTTACAGGACAGGGGAACATCGGGGAGCTGTTTTTT. This codes for CATRLTGQGNIGELFF. The whole variable domain, remainder taken from reference TRBV15 and TRBJ2-2, is DAMVIQNPRYQVTQFGKPVTLSCSQTLNHNVMYWYQQKSSQAPKLLFHYYDKDFNNEADTPDNFQSRRPNTSFCFLDIRSPGLGDTAMYLCATRLTGQGNIGELFFGEGSRLTVL.

This rearrangement joins TRBV4-1 to TRBJ1-3; 7 nucleotides agree with TRBD1. CDR3 length: 17 amino acids. Germline values: CDR1 MGHRA, CDR2 YSYEKL. V lost 0 bases and J lost 0; bases outside the gene matches: 5. CDR3 DNA: TGCGCCAGCAGCCAAGAACGGGACAGCTCCTCTGGAAACACCATATATTTT. Residues: CASSQERDSSSGNTIYF.

The rearrangement joins TRBV5-1 to TRBJ2-3, with 8 bases that match TRBD2. In germline, CDR1 is SGHRS, CDR2 YFSETQ. V was pared by 3 bases and J by 2 bases, with 5 bases of the junction left unmatched. This CDR3 comprises 15 residues. CDR3 in amino acids: CASSYSGADTDTQYF. The CDR3 DNA reads TGCGCCAGCAGCTATAGCGGGGCCGACACAGATACGCAGTATTTT.

The chain couples TRBV6-6 to TRBJ1-1, with D perhaps TRBD1 (5 bases). Germline CDR1 MNHNY, CDR2 SVGAGI (reference sequence). The germline V and J ends were trimmed by 2 bases and 7 bases, with 17 bases remaining between them. The CDR3 runs to 15 residues. The CDR3 loop reads CASSYPGGRAGEAFF. CDR3 nucleotides: TGTGCCAGCAGTTACCCCGGGGGGAGGGCGGGTGAAGCTTTCTTT.

The J gene is TRBJ1-1, the V gene TRBV14; D is perhaps TRBD1 (6 bases). CDR1 SGHDN and CDR2 FVKESK come from the germline V gene. Trimming took 4 bases from V and 3 from J, leaving 21 bases between them. The CDR3 extends over 17 amino acids. The CDR3, as DNA: TGTGCCAGCAGCCGCCTTCCCGCAGCAGGGGAAGACACTGAAGCTTTCTTT. It specifies CASSRLPAAGEDTEAFF. The full variable domain, rest sourced from reference TRBV14 and TRBJ1-1, is EAGVTQFPSHSVIEKGQTVTLRCDPISGHDNLYWYRRVMGKEIKFLLHFVKESKQDESGMPNNRFLAERTGGTYSTLKVQPAELEDSGVYFCASSRLPAAGEDTEAFFGQGTRLTVV.

This sequence joins TRBV6-6 and TRBJ1-2, with 7 bases that match TRBD1. The CDR3 runs 14 residues. Germline CDR1 reads MNHNY; CDR2 reads SVGAGI (reference sequence). V dropped 5 bases and J dropped 5; count of bases not matched to a gene: 8. Here the CDR3 DNA reads TGTGCCAGCAGTAGCGGGACAGCGGGATATGGCTACACCTTC. Protein: CASSSGTAGYGYTF.